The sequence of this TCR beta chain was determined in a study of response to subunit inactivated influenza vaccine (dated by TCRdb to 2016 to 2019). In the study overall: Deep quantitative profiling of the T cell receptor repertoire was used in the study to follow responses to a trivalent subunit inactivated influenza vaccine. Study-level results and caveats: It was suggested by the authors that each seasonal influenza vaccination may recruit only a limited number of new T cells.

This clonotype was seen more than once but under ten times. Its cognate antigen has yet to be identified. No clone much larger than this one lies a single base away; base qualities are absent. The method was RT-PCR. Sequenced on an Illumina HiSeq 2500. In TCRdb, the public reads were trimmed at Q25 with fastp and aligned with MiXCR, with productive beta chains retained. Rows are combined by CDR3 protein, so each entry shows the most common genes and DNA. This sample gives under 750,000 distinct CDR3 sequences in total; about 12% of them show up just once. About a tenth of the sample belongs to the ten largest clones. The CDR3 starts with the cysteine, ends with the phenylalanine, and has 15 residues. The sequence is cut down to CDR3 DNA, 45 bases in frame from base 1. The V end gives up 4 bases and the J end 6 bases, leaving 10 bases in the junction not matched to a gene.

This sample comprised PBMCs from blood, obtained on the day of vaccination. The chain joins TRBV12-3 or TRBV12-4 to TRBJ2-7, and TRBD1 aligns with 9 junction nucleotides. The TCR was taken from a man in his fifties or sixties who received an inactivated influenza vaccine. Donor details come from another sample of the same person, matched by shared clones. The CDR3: CASSSPGQGWFEQYF. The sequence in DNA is TGTGCCAGCAGTTCGCCGGGACAGGGTTGGTTCGAGCAGTACTTC.